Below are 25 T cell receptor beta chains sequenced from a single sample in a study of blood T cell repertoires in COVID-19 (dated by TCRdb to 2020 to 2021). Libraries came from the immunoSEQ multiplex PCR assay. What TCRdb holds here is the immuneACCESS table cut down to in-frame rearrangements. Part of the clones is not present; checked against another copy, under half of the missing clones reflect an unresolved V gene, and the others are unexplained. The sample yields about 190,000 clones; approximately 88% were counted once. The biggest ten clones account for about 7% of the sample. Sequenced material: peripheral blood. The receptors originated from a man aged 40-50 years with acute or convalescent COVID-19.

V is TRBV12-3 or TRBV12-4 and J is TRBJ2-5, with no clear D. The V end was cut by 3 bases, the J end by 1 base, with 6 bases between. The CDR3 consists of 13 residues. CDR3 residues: CASSFGGQETQYF. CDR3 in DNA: TGTGCCAGCAGTTTCGGCGGCCAAGAGACCCAGTACTTC.

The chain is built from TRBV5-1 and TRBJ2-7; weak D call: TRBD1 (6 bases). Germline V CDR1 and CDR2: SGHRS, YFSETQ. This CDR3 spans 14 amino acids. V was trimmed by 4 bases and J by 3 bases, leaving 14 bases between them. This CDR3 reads CASSVTGKSYEQYF. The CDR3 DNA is TGCGCCAGCAGCGTGACAGGTAAAAGCTACGAGCAGTACTTC.

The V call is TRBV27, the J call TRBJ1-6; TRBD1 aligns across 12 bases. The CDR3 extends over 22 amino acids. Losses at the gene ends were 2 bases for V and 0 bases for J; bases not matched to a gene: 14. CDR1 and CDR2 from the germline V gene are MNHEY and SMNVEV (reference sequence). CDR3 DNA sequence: TGTGCCAGCAGTTTAAAGGGGACAGGGGGCGGACGTAGGCGCTCCTATAATTCACCCCTCCACTTT. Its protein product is CASSLKGTGGGRRRSYNSPLHF.

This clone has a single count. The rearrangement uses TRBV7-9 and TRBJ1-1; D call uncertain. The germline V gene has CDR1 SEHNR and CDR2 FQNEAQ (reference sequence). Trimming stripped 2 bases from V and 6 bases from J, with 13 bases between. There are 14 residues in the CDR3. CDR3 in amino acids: CASSLYSPVAEAFF. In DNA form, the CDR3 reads TGTGCCAGCAGCTTATATTCCCCCGTCGCTGAAGCTTTCTTT.

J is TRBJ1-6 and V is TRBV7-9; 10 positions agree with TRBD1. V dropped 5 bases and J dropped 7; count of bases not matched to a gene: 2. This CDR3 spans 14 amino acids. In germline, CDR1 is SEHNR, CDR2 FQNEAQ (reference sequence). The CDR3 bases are TGTGCCAGCAGCCGGACAGGGGGGAATTCACCCCTCCACTTT. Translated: CASSRTGGNSPLHF. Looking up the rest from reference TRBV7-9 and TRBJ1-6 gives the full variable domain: DTGVSQNPRHKITKRGQNVTFRCDPISEHNRLYWYRQTLGQGPEFLTYFQNEAQLEKSRLLSDRFSAERPKGSFSTLEIQRTEQGDSAMYLCASSRTGGNSPLHFGNGTRLTVT.

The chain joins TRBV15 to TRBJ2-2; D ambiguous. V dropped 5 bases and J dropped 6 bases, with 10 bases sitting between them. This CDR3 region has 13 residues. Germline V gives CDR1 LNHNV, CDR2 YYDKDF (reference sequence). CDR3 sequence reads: CATSVGSSGELFF. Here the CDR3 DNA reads TGTGCCACCAGCGTCGGGTCCTCCGGGGAGCTGTTTTTT.

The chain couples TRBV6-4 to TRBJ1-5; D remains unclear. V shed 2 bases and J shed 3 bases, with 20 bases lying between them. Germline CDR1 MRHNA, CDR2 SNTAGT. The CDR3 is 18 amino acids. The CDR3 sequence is CASSDLARRVWYNQPQHF. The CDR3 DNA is TGTGCCAGCAGTGACCTCGCCAGGCGGGTGTGGTACAATCAGCCCCAGCATTTT.

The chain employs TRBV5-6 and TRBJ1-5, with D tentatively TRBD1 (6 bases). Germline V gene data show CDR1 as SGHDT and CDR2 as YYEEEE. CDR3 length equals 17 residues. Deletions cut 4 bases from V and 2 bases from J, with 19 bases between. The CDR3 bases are TGTGCCAGCAGCAGGAGACAGGCGTACGAGGGCAATCAGCCCCAGCATTTT. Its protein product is CASSRRQAYEGNQPQHF.

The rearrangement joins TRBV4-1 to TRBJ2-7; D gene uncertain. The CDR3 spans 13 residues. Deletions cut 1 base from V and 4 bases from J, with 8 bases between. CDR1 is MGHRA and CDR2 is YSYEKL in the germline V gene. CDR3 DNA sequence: TGCGCCAGCAGCCAAGGCCCAGGATACGAGCAGTACTTC. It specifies CASSQGPGYEQYF.

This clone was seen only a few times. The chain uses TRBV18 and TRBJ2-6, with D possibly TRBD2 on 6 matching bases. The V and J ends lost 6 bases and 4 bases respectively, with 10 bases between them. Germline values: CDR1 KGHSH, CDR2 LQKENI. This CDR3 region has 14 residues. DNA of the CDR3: TGTGCCAGCTCCCGGGACTCGGGGGCCAACGTCCTGACTTTC. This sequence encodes CASSRDSGANVLTF.

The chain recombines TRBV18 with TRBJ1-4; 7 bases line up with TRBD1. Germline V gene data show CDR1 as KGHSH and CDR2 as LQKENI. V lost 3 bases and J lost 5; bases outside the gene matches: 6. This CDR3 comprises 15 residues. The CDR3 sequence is CASSPPGTVNEKLFF. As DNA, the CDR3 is TGTGCCAGCTCACCCCCCGGGACAGTCAATGAAAAACTGTTTTTT.

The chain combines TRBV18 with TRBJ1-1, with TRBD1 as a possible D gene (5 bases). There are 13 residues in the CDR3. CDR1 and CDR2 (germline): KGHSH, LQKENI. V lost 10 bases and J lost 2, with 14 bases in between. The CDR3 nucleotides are TGTGCCACCTCGAGCGGGGCAAACACTGAAGCTTTCTTT. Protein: CATSSGANTEAFF.

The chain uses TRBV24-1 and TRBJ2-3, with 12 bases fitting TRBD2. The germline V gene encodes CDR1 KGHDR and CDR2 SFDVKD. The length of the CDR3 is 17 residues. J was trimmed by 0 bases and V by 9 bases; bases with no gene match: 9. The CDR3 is CATAGASGGDSTDTQYF. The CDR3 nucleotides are TGTGCCACCGCTGGGGCTAGCGGGGGGGATAGCACAGATACGCAGTATTTT.

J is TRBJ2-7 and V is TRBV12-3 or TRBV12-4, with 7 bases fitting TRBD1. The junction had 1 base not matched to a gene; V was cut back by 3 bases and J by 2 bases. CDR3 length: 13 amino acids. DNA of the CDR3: TGTGCCAGCAGTTTCCAGGGGGCCTACGAGCAGTACTTC. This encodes CASSFQGAYEQYF.

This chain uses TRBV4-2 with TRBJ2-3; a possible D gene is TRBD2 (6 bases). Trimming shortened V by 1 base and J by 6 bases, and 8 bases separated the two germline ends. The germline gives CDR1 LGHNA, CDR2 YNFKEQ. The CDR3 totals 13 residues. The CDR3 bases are TGTGCCAGCAGCCAAGTTGGAGGGGATACGCAGTATTTT. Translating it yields CASSQVGGDTQYF.

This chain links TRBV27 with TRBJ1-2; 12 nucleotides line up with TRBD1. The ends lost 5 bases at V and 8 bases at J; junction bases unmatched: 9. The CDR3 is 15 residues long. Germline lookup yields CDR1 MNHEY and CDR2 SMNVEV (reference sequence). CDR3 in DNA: TGTGCCAGCAGTAGAATTGGGACAGGGGGCTTAGGCTACACCTTC. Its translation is CASSRIGTGGLGYTF.

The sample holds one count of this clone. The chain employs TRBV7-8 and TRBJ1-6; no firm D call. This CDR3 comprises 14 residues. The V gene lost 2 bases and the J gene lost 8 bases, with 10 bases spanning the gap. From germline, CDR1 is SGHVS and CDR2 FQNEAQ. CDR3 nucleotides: TGTGCCAGCAGCTTACTGTCTTCAGATTCACCCCTCCACTTT. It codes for CASSLLSSDSPLHF.

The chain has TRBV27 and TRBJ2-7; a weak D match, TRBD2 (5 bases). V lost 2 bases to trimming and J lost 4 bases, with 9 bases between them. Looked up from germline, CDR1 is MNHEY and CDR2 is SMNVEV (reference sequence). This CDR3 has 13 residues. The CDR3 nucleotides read TGTGCCAGCAGTTTACGGGGTGCGTACGAGCAGTACTTC. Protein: CASSLRGAYEQYF.

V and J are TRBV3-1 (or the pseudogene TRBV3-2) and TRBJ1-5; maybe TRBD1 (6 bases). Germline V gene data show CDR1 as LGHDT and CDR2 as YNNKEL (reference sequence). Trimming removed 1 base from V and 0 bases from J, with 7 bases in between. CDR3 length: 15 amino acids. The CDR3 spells CASSQGTDSNQPQHF. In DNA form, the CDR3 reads TGTGCCAGCAGCCAAGGGACAGATAGCAATCAGCCCCAGCATTTT.

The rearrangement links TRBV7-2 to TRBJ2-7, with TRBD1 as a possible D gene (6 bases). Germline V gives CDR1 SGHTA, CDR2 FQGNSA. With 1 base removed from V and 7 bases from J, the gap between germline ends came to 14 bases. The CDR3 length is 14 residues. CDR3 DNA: TGTGCCAGCAGCTTAGATCCCGGACAGCAAGAGCAGTACTTC. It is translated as CASSLDPGQQEQYF.

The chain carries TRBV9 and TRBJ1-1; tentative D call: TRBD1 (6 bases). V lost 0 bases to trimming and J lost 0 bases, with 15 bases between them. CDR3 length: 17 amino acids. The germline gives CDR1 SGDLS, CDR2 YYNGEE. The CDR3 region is CASSVEGWAGVNTEAFF. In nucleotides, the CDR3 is TGTGCCAGCAGCGTAGAAGGTTGGGCAGGGGTGAACACTGAAGCTTTCTTT. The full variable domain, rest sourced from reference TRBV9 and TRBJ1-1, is DSGVTQTPKHLITATGQRVTLRCSPRSGDLSVYWYQQSLDQGLQFLIQYYNGEERAKGNILERFSAQQFPDLHSELNLSSLELGDSALYFCASSVEGWAGVNTEAFFGQGTRLTVV.

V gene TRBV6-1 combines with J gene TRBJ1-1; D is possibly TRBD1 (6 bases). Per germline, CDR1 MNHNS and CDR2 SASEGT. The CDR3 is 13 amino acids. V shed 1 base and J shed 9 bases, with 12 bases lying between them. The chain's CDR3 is CASSEGGGTKAFF. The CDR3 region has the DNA TGTGCCAGCAGTGAAGGAGGGGGAACAAAAGCTTTCTTT.

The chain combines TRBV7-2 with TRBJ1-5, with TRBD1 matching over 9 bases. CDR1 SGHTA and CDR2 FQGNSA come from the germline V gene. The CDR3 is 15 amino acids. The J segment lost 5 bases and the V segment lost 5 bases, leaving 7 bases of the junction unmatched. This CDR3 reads CASSPQTGGYQPQHF. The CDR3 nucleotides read TGTGCCAGCAGCCCCCAGACAGGGGGATATCAGCCCCAGCATTTT.

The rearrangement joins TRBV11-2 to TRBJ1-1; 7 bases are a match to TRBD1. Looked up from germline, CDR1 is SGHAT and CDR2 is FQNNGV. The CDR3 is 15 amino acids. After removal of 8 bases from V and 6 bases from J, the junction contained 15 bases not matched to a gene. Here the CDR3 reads CASGKSGGGNAEAFF. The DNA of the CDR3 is TGTGCCAGCGGGAAGTCAGGGGGAGGTAATGCTGAAGCTTTCTTT.

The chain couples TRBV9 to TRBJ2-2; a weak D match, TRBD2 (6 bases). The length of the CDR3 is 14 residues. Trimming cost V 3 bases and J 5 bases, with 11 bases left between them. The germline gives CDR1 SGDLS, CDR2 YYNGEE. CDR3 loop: CASSAGLLTGELFF. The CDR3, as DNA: TGTGCCAGCAGCGCGGGACTCCTGACCGGGGAGCTGTTTTTT.